This T cell receptor (beta chain) was sequenced during a study of cytomegalovirus exposure and HLA in healthy donors. In the study overall: There were roughly 110 million unique TCR beta sequences, drawn from some 180 million T cells, in an earlier analysis. Regarding the study as a whole: HLA restriction was apparent for most CMV-associated TCR beta chains in a later analysis. A later examination showed that TCR association rates differed by HLA locus, with DRB1 most and HLA-C fewest. Cytomegalovirus-associated status was assigned to roughly 160 TCR beta chains.

Concerning this clone: The antigen is unknown.

The PCR was carried out with 60 Vbeta primers and 13 Jbeta primers. TCRdb's table, derived via immunoSEQ multiplex PCR, lists solely in-frame clones and lacks some. The table has more than 100,000 clones, about 10% seen once. The sequence was collected from a woman between 40 and 50 years old in good health and CMV-seropositive. The sample consisted of PBMCs.

In DNA form, the CDR3 reads TGTGCCAGCAGTACCGGGACACCTAATAATTCACCCCTCCACTTT. The encoded protein is CASSTGTPNNSPLHF. This chain connects TRBV25-1 to TRBJ1-6, with a weak D call TRBD1 (6 bases). Between the trimmed V and J ends, which lost 5 bases and 5 bases, there was a span of 13 bases. The CDR3 runs 15 residues. CDR1 MGHDK and CDR2 SYGVNS come from the germline V gene.